A selection of T cell receptor beta chains follows, all from one sample in a study of T cell repertoires in cytomegalovirus infection. TCRdb reanalysed the reads using MiXCR and keeps one entry per CDR3 protein. The sample has around 540,000 distinct CDR3 sequences, 30% to 40% seen once; the top ten hold 17%. For these TCRs, the target antigens are not known. This sample comprised cultured PBMCs, obtained from culture after CMV antigen stimulation. The receptors here all came from a human donor in good health (CMV status not recorded). Some clones in this sample may be carry-over from other donors' samples. CDR3s include the opening cysteine and the closing phenylalanine or tryptophan. The D gene is left open where the match is weak. Expanded clones are given a class, and other clones once, few, many or no size at all.

v_call	d_call	clone_size	j_call	cdr3_nt	cdr3_aa
TRBV27	.	.	TRBJ2-3	TGTGCCAGCAGGGGAGGAGGCGACACAGATACGCAGTATTTT	CASRGGGDTDTQYF
TRBV28	.	few	TRBJ2-4	TGTGCCAGCAGTTTTCTCGGGCTCCCAAACATTCAGTACTTC	CASSFLGLPNIQYF
TRBV6-2/TRBV6-3	TRBD1	.	TRBJ1-4	TGTGCCAGCAGTTACGGGACAGGACCCGAAAAACTGTTTTTT	CASSYGTGPEKLFF
TRBV15	TRBD2	.	TRBJ2-3	TGTGCCACCAGCGCCGCGAGCGGGAGTACAGATACGCAGTATTTT	CATSAASGSTDTQYF
TRBV7-2	TRBD1	.	TRBJ1-1	TGTGCCAGCAGCTTAGCGGCGGCAGGGGGCGAAGCTTTCTTT	CASSLAAAGGEAFF
TRBV7-8	TRBD1	.	TRBJ1-1	TGTGCCAGCAGCCCGGGGACAGGGGGCGCATTGAGGACTGAAGCTTTCTTT	CASSPGTGGALRTEAFF
TRBV7-2	TRBD2	many	TRBJ2-3	TGTGCCAGCAGCTTACTAGCGGGTCGCACAGATACGCAGTATTTT	CASSLLAGRTDTQYF
TRBV7-9	TRBD2	.	TRBJ2-7	TGTGCCAGCATCCCGACTAGCGGCTACTACGAGCAGTACTTC	CASIPTSGYYEQYF
TRBV7-8	.	.	TRBJ2-1	TGTGCCAGCAGCTTAGATGGGGGCCCCTACAATGAGCAGTTCTTC	CASSLDGGPYNEQFF
TRBV7-4	.	.	TRBJ1-1	TGTGCTTCCCGGGAAACAGCGAACACTGAAGCTTTCTTT	CASRETANTEAFF
TRBV20-1	TRBD1	.	TRBJ1-1	TGCAGTGCTAGAGATCGGGCAGGGGGCTACACTGAAGCTTTCTTT	CSARDRAGGYTEAFF
TRBV5-1	.	.	TRBJ2-2	TGCGCCAGCAGCTTGCAGGGGATAGACACCGGGGAGCTGTTTTTT	CASSLQGIDTGELFF
TRBV7-8	TRBD1	few	TRBJ2-1	TGTGCCAGCAGCCAACGGGACAGGGTCATAAATGAGCAGTTCTTC	CASSQRDRVINEQFF
TRBV6-1	TRBD2	.	TRBJ2-7	TGTGCCAGCAGTGTATCGACTAGCGGAACCTACGAGCAGTACTTC	CASSVSTSGTYEQYF
TRBV5-6	TRBD2	few	TRBJ2-7	TGTGCCAGCAGCCCGGCGAGGACCGGGACTAGCGGGTTCTACGAGCAGTACTTC	CASSPARTGTSGFYEQYF
TRBV19	TRBD1	.	TRBJ1-5	TGTGCCAGTAACAGGGGACAGCCTCCTGAGCCCCAGCATTTT	CASNRGQPPEPQHF
TRBV24-1	TRBD2	.	TRBJ2-5	TGTGCCACCAGTGATTTGAGGGGGACTAGCGGTTCCCAAGTGGAGACCCAGTACTTC	CATSDLRGTSGSQVETQYF
TRBV29-1	.	.	TRBJ1-4	TGCAGCGTCGGGGGAGATGATGAAAAACTGTTTTTT	CSVGGDDEKLFF
TRBV7-2	TRBD2	.	TRBJ2-3	TGTGCCAGCAGCTTGGCGCGGGAGTCACCAGATACGCAGTATTTT	CASSLARESPDTQYF
TRBV20-1	.	.	TRBJ1-1	TGCAGTGCTGGGAGAGCCTTGAACACTGAAGCTTTCTTT	CSAGRALNTEAFF
TRBV5-4	.	.	TRBJ2-2	TGTGCCAGCAGCTTGTTTGGGGATACCGGGGAGCTGTTTTTT	CASSLFGDTGELFF
TRBV28	.	.	TRBJ1-2	TGTGCCAGCAGCCTTCAGACGGGCAACTATGGCTACACCTTC	CASSLQTGNYGYTF
TRBV19	.	.	TRBJ2-2	TGTGCCAGTATGGGGAGGTCAACGGGTAGCGGGGAGCTGTTTTTT	CASMGRSTGSGELFF
TRBV19	.	.	TRBJ2-3	TGTGCCAGTAGTATATTTGCGGGCACTAGCACAGATACGCAGTATTTT	CASSIFAGTSTDTQYF
TRBV7-2	TRBD1	.	TRBJ1-6	TGTGCCAGCAGCCCAGAAGGGACAGTGGACTCACCCCTCCACTTT	CASSPEGTVDSPLHF
TRBV7-8	TRBD1	.	TRBJ2-5	TGTGCCAGCTCAACGACAGGGGGCCAAGAGACCCAGTACTTC	CASSTTGGQETQYF
TRBV30	.	.	TRBJ2-5	TGTGCCTGGAGTGTACTATCGACCCAGTACTTC	CAWSVLSTQYF
TRBV20-1	.	few	TRBJ1-2	TGCAGTGCTAGTCAGCTTTTGAACTATGGCTACACCTTC	CSASQLLNYGYTF
TRBV11-2	TRBD2	.	TRBJ2-1	TGTGCCAGCAGCTCAACGAGTGGGAGGGCGGTTGAGCAGTTCTTC	CASSSTSGRAVEQFF
TRBV20-1	.	.	TRBJ1-2	TGCAGCGCAGACAGGCTCTATGGCTACACCTTC	CSADRLYGYTF
TRBV7-2	.	.	TRBJ2-3	TGTGCCAGCAGCTTAGAAGCGGTCACAGATACGCAGTATTTT	CASSLEAVTDTQYF
TRBV4-1	TRBD1	few	TRBJ1-5	TGCGCCAGCAGCCAGACTACCGGGACAGGTGGTTATGAGCCCCAGCATTTT	CASSQTTGTGGYEPQHF
TRBV20-1	TRBD2	few	TRBJ2-3	TGCAGTGCCCCCTTGACTAGCGGCACCACAGATACGCAGTATTTT	CSAPLTSGTTDTQYF
TRBV6-5	.	few	TRBJ1-3	TGTGCCAGCAGTTACTCGATTGGGGCTGGAAACACCATATATTTT	CASSYSIGAGNTIYF
TRBV7-2	.	.	TRBJ1-2	TGTGCCAGCAGGAATAGATCGGGGGCATACTATGGCTACACCTTC	CASRNRSGAYYGYTF
TRBV6-2/TRBV6-3	.	few	TRBJ2-3	TGTGCCAGCAGTCACCCCACCCTTAGCACAGATACGCAGTATTTT	CASSHPTLSTDTQYF
TRBV7-2	TRBD1	.	TRBJ1-2	TGTGCCATCGAGACAGGGAGTGGTGGCTACACCTTC	CAIETGSGGYTF
TRBV12-3/TRBV12-4	.	.	TRBJ2-1	TGTGCCAGCAGTCCAAGACGGTCTAACAATGAGCAGTTCTTC	CASSPRRSNNEQFF
TRBV2	.	few	TRBJ1-3	TGTGCCAGCAGTGAATTGGACAAGTCCCCCATATATTTT	CASSELDKSPIYF
TRBV7-8	.	.	TRBJ2-1	TGTGCCAGCAGCCCCAAGGTGGGTCAGGGGCAGTTCTTC	CASSPKVGQGQFF
TRBV6-6	.	many	TRBJ1-1	TGTGCCAGCAGTTACGATGGGGGCTACACTGAAGCTTTCTTT	CASSYDGGYTEAFF